In its sample, the clone carrying this T cell receptor beta chain was seen a few times. These data originate in a study of T cells after yellow fever vaccination. CDR3 length: 16 amino acids. V lost 3 bases to trimming and J lost 4 bases, with 15 bases between them. MiXCR, run by TCRdb on the 5' RACE reads, gives a single entry per CDR3 protein. The sample has approximately 510,000 distinct CDR3 sequences, just over 20% seen once. The chain employs TRBV12-3 or TRBV12-4 and TRBJ2-2; D unclear. This receptor was obtained from a man between 18 and 35 years old who received the YFV17D yellow fever vaccine. The sequencing used PBMCs, collected roughly 20 days after the first yellow fever vaccination. This CDR3 is CASSFGQSGGTGELFF. In DNA form, the CDR3 reads TGTGCCAGCAGTTTCGGTCAGTCGGGTGGCACCGGGGAGCTGTTTTTT.